The TCR beta chain described here comes from a study of Graves' ophthalmopathy and Graves' hyperthyroidism. The wider study: Stable hyperthyroidism meant no progression to ophthalmopathy within 18 months of follow-up. Study observations and caveats: The model's prediction of ophthalmopathy progression had around 70% sensitivity and approximately 77% specificity.

RNA transcripts were the template, and TCR beta CDR3 regions were amplified from them. After a first-round RT-PCR with HTBI primers, a second-round multiplex PCR was run. TCRdb fed the multiplex PCR reads into MiXCR, producing one record per CDR3 protein. This table has about 590,000 distinct CDR3 sequences, about 35% appearing once. There are many counts of this clonotype. Its target is not known. Clinical symptoms, serum thyroxine, TRAb, thyroid ultrasound and orbital computed tomography determined diagnosis. Trimming removed 3 bases at V and 4 bases at J, with 13 bases between. CDR3 size: 15 residues. The germline gives CDR1 WNHNN, CDR2 SYGVQD (reference sequence).

The receptor's source is an adult man with Graves' hyperthyroidism. J is TRBJ1-5 and V is TRBV10-1; possible D gene TRBD1, 5 bases. The source material was peripheral blood or thyroid tissue (not recorded which). The CDR3 nucleotides read TGCGCCAGCAGTGACTCATCGGAGGGGAATCAGCCCCAGCATTTT. Translated, it gives CASSDSSEGNQPQHF.